This TCR beta chain was recorded in a study of monozygotic twins with inflammatory bowel disease. Regarding the study as a whole: Concordant and discordant twins showed no difference in repertoire similarity, possibly from limited power. Repertoires of patients may have been made more variable by differing immunosuppressive treatments.

With regard to this clonotype: Its antigen is undetermined.

Whole blood that had not undergone T cell sorting provided the isolated total RNA. For each CDR3 protein, TCRdb gives one entry from its re-call of the 5' RACE reads, without DNA. Here the sample table reports 300,000 to 400,000 distinct CDR3 sequences. The CDR3 has 14 residues. Germline loops: CDR1 MNHEY, CDR2 SMNVEV (reference sequence). This clonotype was obtained from a human donor with ulcerative colitis or Crohn's disease, or a healthy co-twin of an affected twin (not recorded which). Sample: blood. The chain combines TRBV27 with TRBJ1-5. CDR3 residues: CASSPSGVLRPQHF.